This T cell receptor (beta chain) originates from a study of blood T cell repertoires in COVID-19. Study as a whole: Samples taken during acute and convalescent COVID-19 were collected in the United States, Italy and Spain. Sample material is recorded as cDNA or gDNA derived from T cells, B-cell-depleted T cells, or PBMCs.

Only one count was recorded for this clone. Per the original data handling: Reference gene primer amplification yielded estimated nucleated cell counts. Clones were sequenced by immunoSEQ multiplex PCR, and TCRdb holds only the in-frame ones, with some missing. The V and J calls and clone size were taken over from that table, and D and trimming were inferred from the DNA. The table has 110,000 to 150,000 clones, 75% to 85% seen once. The length of the CDR3 is 16 residues. Between the trimmed V and J ends, which lost 1 base and 8 bases, there was a span of 17 bases. The germline V gene has CDR1 LGHDT and CDR2 YNNKEL (reference sequence).

This sequence was found in a middle-aged man with acute or convalescent COVID-19. This rearrangement joins TRBV3-1 (or the pseudogene TRBV3-2) to TRBJ1-4; D possibly corresponds to TRBD1 (5 bases). The specimen sequenced was peripheral blood. This chain's CDR3 is CASSQGSGEGGEKLFF. The CDR3 DNA reads as TGTGCCAGCAGCCAAGGATCGGGGGAGGGCGGCGAAAAACTGTTTTTT.